Listed below are T cell receptor beta chains from one sample, sequenced in a study of beta chain features in type 1 diabetes. This table comes from immunoSEQ multiplex PCR, and its TCRdb copy is limited to in-frame clones, with some not included. The top ten hold roughly 0.036% of the sample, which has 350,000 to 450,000 clones, approximately 15% seen once. Sequencing was done on a sample of naive CD4+ T cells from blood. These receptor sequences come from a man aged 30 to 39 in good health. Both conserved end residues are part of each CDR3. D genes are given only for firm matches. Not every row has a clone size; where given, it reads once, few, many or a size class.

v_call	clone_size	d_call	j_call	cdr3_aa	cdr3_nt
TRBV7-9	few	TRBD2	TRBJ2-3	CASSLGTRLAVNTDTQYF	TGTGCCAGCAGCTTAGGCACCCGACTAGCGGTAAACACAGATACGCAGTATTTT
TRBV19	-	TRBD2	TRBJ2-1	CASSMLREGRNEQFF	TGTGCCAGTAGTATGTTGCGGGAGGGACGCAATGAGCAGTTCTTC
TRBV9	-	-	TRBJ2-7	CASSVEQGEQYF	TGTGCCAGCAGCGTAGAACAGGGCGAGCAGTACTTC
TRBV2	-	-	TRBJ2-2	CASRRTGELFF	TGTGCCAGCAGGCGGACCGGGGAGCTGTTTTTT
TRBV4-3	few	-	TRBJ2-3	CASSQDPLQGLSTDTQYF	TGCGCCAGCAGCCAAGATCCCCTCCAGGGTCTGAGCACAGATACGCAGTATTTT
TRBV5-1	-	-	TRBJ2-7	CASSSSGPTYEQYF	TGCGCCAGCAGCTCCTCCGGGCCCACCTACGAGCAGTACTTC
TRBV7-2	-	TRBD2	TRBJ2-5	CASRPSGSGGETQYF	TGTGCCAGCAGACCAAGCGGGAGCGGTGGGGAGACCCAGTACTTC
TRBV5-1	-	-	TRBJ2-2	CASSLPVPGELFF	TGCGCCAGCAGCTTGCCAGTACCCGGGGAGCTGTTTTTT
TRBV30	few	TRBD2	TRBJ2-1	CALAGGFNEQFF	TGTGCCTTGGCGGGAGGTTTCAATGAGCAGTTCTTC
TRBV23-1	-	-	TRBJ2-1	CASRQYPGTYNEQFF	TGCGCCAGCAGGCAATATCCAGGGACCTACAATGAGCAGTTCTTC
TRBV28	few	-	TRBJ2-3	CASSSLGIATSTDTQYF	TGTGCCAGCAGTTCCCTCGGAATCGCGACTAGCACAGATACGCAGTATTTT
TRBV27	few	-	TRBJ2-1	CASSPIRGSFGNEQFF	TGTGCCAGCAGCCCAATTCGGGGTAGCTTTGGCAATGAGCAGTTCTTC
TRBV25-1	-	-	TRBJ1-2	CASSEYAQDYGYTF	TGTGCCAGCAGTGAATACGCACAGGACTATGGCTACACCTTC
TRBV2	few	TRBD1	TRBJ2-3	CASSRDRGATDTQYF	TGTGCCAGCAGTCGGGACAGGGGTGCCACAGATACGCAGTATTTT
TRBV6-6	-	TRBD1	TRBJ2-2	CASSPPGQENTGELFF	TGTGCCAGCAGTCCGCCGGGACAGGAGAACACCGGGGAGCTGTTTTTT
TRBV7-9	few	-	TRBJ2-7	CASSTVASYEQYF	TGTGCCAGCAGCACTGTTGCCTCCTACGAGCAGTACTTC
TRBV7-2	few	TRBD1	TRBJ2-2	CASSLDRVVTGELFF	TGTGCCAGCAGCTTGGACAGGGTGGTCACCGGGGAGCTGTTTTTT
TRBV14	few	TRBD2	TRBJ2-1	CASSPRGGGRSYNEQFF	TGTGCCAGCAGCCCTCGTGGGGGCGGGAGGTCCTACAATGAGCAGTTCTTC
TRBV7-9	few	-	TRBJ1-5	CASSLQDGNQPQHF	TGTGCCAGCAGTCTGCAGGACGGAAATCAGCCCCAGCATTTT
TRBV7-8	-	TRBD2	TRBJ2-5	CASRFSGRETQYF	TGTGCCAGCAGGTTTAGCGGGAGGGAGACCCAGTACTTC
TRBV7-2	few	TRBD1	TRBJ2-7	CASSTGQLTYEQYF	TGTGCCAGCAGCACGGGACAGCTCACCTACGAGCAGTACTTC
TRBV30	few	TRBD2	TRBJ2-3	CAWSKIAGSTDTQYF	TGTGCCTGGTCGAAAATAGCGGGGAGCACAGATACGCAGTATTTT
TRBV16	few	-	TRBJ2-7	CASSQSGFSYEQYF	TGTGCCAGCAGCCAATCCGGCTTTTCCTACGAGCAGTACTTC
TRBV7-2	once	-	TRBJ2-4	CASSYGTKNIQYF	TGTGCCAGCAGCTACGGGACTAAAAACATTCAGTACTTC
TRBV5-1	-	-	TRBJ2-6	CASSLKGLITGANVLTF	TGCGCCAGCAGCTTAAAGGGACTCATAACTGGGGCCAACGTCCTGACTTTC
TRBV10-3	few	-	TRBJ2-7	CAISLGGREQYF	TGTGCCATCAGCCTGGGGGGCCGCGAGCAGTACTTC
TRBV7-9	-	-	TRBJ1-1	CASSPSLRYTEAFF	TGTGCCAGCAGCCCTTCTTTGCGTTACACTGAAGCTTTCTTT